A single sample is the source of the 21 T cell receptor beta chains below, sequenced in a study of cytomegalovirus exposure and HLA in healthy donors. Both 60 Vbeta primers and 13 Jbeta primers went into the PCR. Clones were sequenced by immunoSEQ multiplex PCR, and TCRdb holds only the in-frame ones, with some missing. Of approximately 190,000 clones in the sample, roughly 80% are singletons; the top ten hold roughly 2%. The material sequenced was PBMCs. The origin of the receptors is a woman aged 25 to 39 in good health and CMV-seropositive.

V gene TRBV28 combines with J gene TRBJ2-7; TRBD1 aligns across 7 bases. In germline, CDR1 is MDHEN, CDR2 SYDVKM. The CDR3 runs to 14 residues. V lost 5 bases, J lost 2 bases, and 6 bases stayed unmatched. Written as DNA, the CDR3 is TGTGCCAGCAGTGCCCCCGACAGGGCCTACGAGCAGTACTTC. This codes for CASSAPDRAYEQYF. Full variable domain (missing parts from reference TRBV28 and TRBJ2-7): DVKVTQSSRYLVKRTGEKVFLECVQDMDHENMFWYRQDPGLGLRLIYFSYDVKMKEKGDIPEGYSVSREKKERFSLILESASTNQTSMYLCASSAPDRAYEQYFGPGTRLTVT.

CDR3: CASSYRDRAYEQYF. In nucleotides, the CDR3 is TGTGCCAGCAGTTACCGGGACAGGGCCTACGAGCAGTACTTC. V usage is TRBV27 and J usage is TRBJ2-7; TRBD1 aligns across 9 bases. The CDR3 is made up of 14 amino acids. CDR1 is MNHEY and CDR2 is SMNVEV in the germline V gene (reference sequence). The junction had 3 bases not matched to a gene; V was cut back by 4 bases and J by 2 bases.

This clone was seen more than once but under ten times. The V and J genes are TRBV20-1 and TRBJ1-5; D not resolved. The CDR3 spans 11 residues. Trimming took 3 bases from V and 3 from J, leaving 3 bases between them. Per the germline V gene, CDR1 is DFQATT and CDR2 is SNEGSKA (reference sequence). The CDR3 DNA reads TGCAGTGCTAGCAACAATCAGCCCCAGCATTTT. This sequence encodes CSASNNQPQHF.

Here the CDR3 DNA reads TGTGCCAGCGGGACAGGGGGCTACGAGCAGTACTTC. This translates into CASGTGGYEQYF. This chain uses TRBV6-6 with TRBJ2-7, with 11 bases that match TRBD1. Trimming removed 8 bases from V and 3 bases from J; junction bases left unmatched: 0. Germline assignment: CDR1 MNHNY and CDR2 SVGAGI (reference sequence). The CDR3 sequence is 12 residues long.

V is TRBV6-5 and J is TRBJ1-1; D unclear. The CDR3 is 14 amino acids. Deletions cut 2 bases from V and 6 bases from J, with 13 bases between. In germline, CDR1 is MNHEY, CDR2 SVGAGI. The CDR3 sequence is CASSYAGFKSEAFF. In DNA form, the CDR3 reads TGTGCCAGCAGTTACGCGGGGTTTAAGTCTGAAGCTTTCTTT.

The chain uses TRBV9 and TRBJ2-5; a weak D match, TRBD1 (5 bases). CDR3 length: 16 residues. Germline lookup yields CDR1 SGDLS and CDR2 YYNGEE. V lost 4 bases and J 3 bases, leaving 19 bases between the germline ends. CDR3 coding DNA: TGTGCCAGCAGCCCTTTAACCTCACAGGAGAAAGAGACCCAGTACTTC. It codes for CASSPLTSQEKETQYF.

The chain links TRBV5-1 to TRBJ1-1, with D maybe TRBD1 (5 bases). V was trimmed by 2 bases and J by 0 bases, leaving 8 bases between them. In germline, CDR1 is SGHRS, CDR2 YFSETQ. The CDR3 length is 14 residues. The CDR3 region has the DNA TGCGCCAGCAGCTTTTGGGGCGTGAACACTGAAGCTTTCTTT. This codes for CASSFWGVNTEAFF.

The V gene is TRBV28, the J gene TRBJ1-4; no definite D call. With 4 bases removed from V and 7 bases from J, the gap between germline ends came to 13 bases. There are 14 residues in the CDR3. The germline CDR1 and CDR2 sequences are MDHEN and SYDVKM. CDR3 sequence: CASSSGVMSEKLFF. CDR3 bases: TGTGCCAGCAGTTCTGGAGTTATGAGTGAAAAACTGTTTTTT. The whole variable domain, remainder taken from reference TRBV28 and TRBJ1-4, is DVKVTQSSRYLVKRTGEKVFLECVQDMDHENMFWYRQDPGLGLRLIYFSYDVKMKEKGDIPEGYSVSREKKERFSLILESASTNQTSMYLCASSSGVMSEKLFFGSGTQLSVL.

The chain is built from TRBV4-1 and TRBJ2-1, with TRBD2 identical over 7 bases. CDR3 length: 17 amino acids. The germline V gene encodes CDR1 MGHRA and CDR2 YSYEKL. Trimming cost V 2 bases and J 0 bases; bases outside gene matches: 7. This CDR3 reads CASSQRLSGVSYNEQFF. CDR3 sequence (DNA): TGCGCCAGCAGCCAACGTCTGAGCGGGGTCTCCTACAATGAGCAGTTCTTC.

This chain links TRBV7-2 with TRBJ1-5; 8 bases map to TRBD1. After removal of 2 bases from V and 5 bases from J, the junction contained 5 bases not matched to a gene. The CDR3 is 15 amino acids. CDR1 SGHTA and CDR2 FQGNSA come from the germline V gene. The CDR3 region is CASSLTQGAHQPQHF. Here the CDR3 DNA reads TGTGCCAGCAGCTTAACCCAGGGGGCACATCAGCCCCAGCATTTT.

The chain employs TRBV6-6 and TRBJ1-1, with 9 bases fitting TRBD1. Unmatched junction bases numbered 6, after V lost 6 bases and J lost 4 bases. The CDR3 has 14 residues. Germline-derived CDR1 and CDR2 are MNHNY and SVGAGI (reference sequence). The CDR3: CASSNRGQGTEAFF. In DNA, the CDR3 is TGTGCCAGCAGCAACAGGGGGCAGGGCACTGAAGCTTTCTTT.

This clone has a handful of counts. The CDR3 reads CASSSQTGKYNEQFF. The CDR3 DNA reads as TGCGCCAGCAGCTCGCAGACAGGGAAATACAATGAGCAGTTCTTC. The chain is built from TRBV5-1 and TRBJ2-1; TRBD1 agrees at 7 bases. Trimming took 3 bases from V and 4 from J; bases not matched to a gene: 7. This CDR3 is built from 15 residues. Germline assignment: CDR1 SGHRS and CDR2 YFSETQ. Using reference TRBV5-1 and TRBJ2-1 for the parts outside the CDR3, the full variable domain is KAGVTQTPRYLIKTRGQQVTLSCSPISGHRSVSWYQQTPGQGLQFLFEYFSETQRNKGNFPGRFSGRQFSNSRSEMNVSTLELGDSALYLCASSSQTGKYNEQFFGPGTRLTVL.

V is TRBV11-2 and J is TRBJ2-5; TRBD1 agrees at 10 bases. Germline loops: CDR1 SGHAT, CDR2 FQNNGV. The CDR3 is 16 amino acids. After removal of 4 bases from V and 5 bases from J, the junction contained 10 bases not matched to a gene. The CDR3 is CASSSGTGDFRETQYF. As DNA, the CDR3 is TGTGCCAGCAGCTCCGGGACAGGGGATTTTAGGGAGACCCAGTACTTC. Together with reference TRBV11-2 and TRBJ2-5, the CDR3 gives the full variable domain: EAGVAQSPRYKIIEKRQSVAFWCNPISGHATLYWYQQILGQGPKLLIQFQNNGVVDDSQLPKDRFSAERLKGVDSTLKIQPAKLEDSAVYLCASSSGTGDFRETQYFGPGTRLLVL.

V gene TRBV18 combines with J gene TRBJ1-5, with 7 bases fitting TRBD1. V was clipped by 3 bases and J by 6 bases; unmatched bases: 5. The CDR3 sequence is 14 residues long. Germline-derived CDR1 and CDR2 are KGHSH and LQKENI. CDR3 coding DNA: TGTGCCAGCTCACCTACGGACAGGAGTCAGCCCCAGCATTTT. Its translation is CASSPTDRSQPQHF.

The J gene is TRBJ1-1, the V gene TRBV28; D is perhaps TRBD1 (5 bases). The CDR3 extends over 14 amino acids. V lost 3 bases to trimming and J lost 3 bases, with 11 bases between them. Germline-derived CDR1 and CDR2 are MDHEN and SYDVKM. The DNA of the CDR3 is TGTGCCAGCAGTTTGCGCAGGGTCCACACTGAAGCTTTCTTT. This encodes CASSLRRVHTEAFF.

The rearrangement uses TRBV9 and TRBJ2-1; 8 bases are a match to TRBD2. The germline V gene encodes CDR1 SGDLS and CDR2 YYNGEE. The CDR3 has 16 residues. V lost 4 bases to trimming and J lost 2 bases; unmatched junction nucleotides: 8. CDR3 DNA sequence: TGTGCCAGCAGCCTCGACCCGGGACTAGCCTACAATGAGCAGTTCTTC. This encodes CASSLDPGLAYNEQFF.

The chain carries TRBV28 and TRBJ1-2; TRBD1 matches 9 bases. This CDR3 spans 15 amino acids. With 7 bases clipped from V and 8 bases from J, the junction kept 14 bases outside the gene matches. Germline V CDR1 and CDR2: MDHEN, SYDVKM. CDR3 amino acids: CASKPRDREVVGYTF. CDR3 nucleotide sequence: TGTGCCAGCAAACCCCGGGACAGGGAAGTAGTGGGCTACACCTTC.

V gene TRBV5-6 combines with J gene TRBJ1-2; the D gene is possibly TRBD1 (5 bases). CDR1 and CDR2 from the germline V gene are SGHDT and YYEEEE. The V gene lost 4 bases and the J gene lost 0 bases, with 16 bases spanning the gap. The CDR3 extends over 16 amino acids. CDR3 residues: CASSRDSRGPNYGYTF. CDR3 DNA sequence: TGTGCCAGCAGCCGAGATTCAAGGGGCCCTAACTATGGCTACACCTTC.

This clone has just one count. This chain connects TRBV5-1 to TRBJ1-1; 8 bases are shared with TRBD1. Germline V gene sequence: CDR1 SGHRS, CDR2 YFSETQ. CDR3 length: 15 amino acids. J lost 4 bases, V lost 4 bases, and 9 bases had no gene match. CDR3 sequence: CASSPQGVEVTEAFF. In DNA, the CDR3 is TGCGCCAGCAGCCCACAGGGGGTCGAGGTCACTGAAGCTTTCTTT.

This rearrangement joins TRBV11-1 to TRBJ1-1; D is perhaps TRBD1 (6 bases). V was shortened by 4 bases and J by 0 bases, with 15 bases between the two germline ends. Germline V gene sequence: CDR1 SGHAT, CDR2 FQDESV (reference sequence). The CDR3 covers 16 residues. CDR3 in DNA: TGTGCCAGCAGCTACCAGGGGTACCTAATGAACACTGAAGCTTTCTTT. Its translation: CASSYQGYLMNTEAFF.

This sequence joins TRBV27 and TRBJ1-6; TRBD1 agrees at 9 bases. The CDR3 is 16 amino acids. Unmatched junction bases numbered 6, after V lost 3 bases and J lost 6 bases. Per the germline V gene, CDR1 is MNHEY and CDR2 is SMNVEV (reference sequence). The CDR3 is CASSLGTGQGNSPLHF. The CDR3 DNA is TGTGCCAGCAGTTTGGGGACGGGACAGGGTAATTCACCCCTCCACTTT.